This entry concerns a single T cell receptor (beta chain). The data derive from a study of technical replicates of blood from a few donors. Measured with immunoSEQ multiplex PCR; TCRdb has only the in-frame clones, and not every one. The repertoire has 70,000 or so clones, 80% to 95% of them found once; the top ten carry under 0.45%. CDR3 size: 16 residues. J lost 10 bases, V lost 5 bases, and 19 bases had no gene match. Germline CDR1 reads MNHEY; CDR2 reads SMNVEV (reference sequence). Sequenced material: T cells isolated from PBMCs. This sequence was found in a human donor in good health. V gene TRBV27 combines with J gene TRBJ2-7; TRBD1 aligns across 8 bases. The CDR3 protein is CASSPEGQEHLRVQYF. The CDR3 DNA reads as TGTGCCAGCAGTCCCGAGGGACAGGAGCATCTACGAGTACAGTACTTC.